Below, one T cell receptor (beta chain) is given with its context. Its antigen is as yet unknown. This entry comes from a study of cytomegalovirus exposure and HLA in healthy donors. Clones were read by immunoSEQ multiplex PCR, and TCRdb kept only the in-frame ones, dropping some. Of 200,000 to 250,000 clones listed, around nine tenths are singletons. Overall study findings and caveats: The classifier reportedly diagnosed cytomegalovirus status with high specificity and sensitivity. In a later analysis, first-cohort TCR clusters were found to tend to co-occur in the approximately 120 validation repertoires.

Material for sequencing was PBMCs. This receptor was identified in a woman aged 18-29 years in good health and CMV-seronegative.

The CDR3 here is CASSSVNRAEQFF. The CDR3 nucleotides read TGTGCCAGCAGTTCCGTTAACAGGGCTGAGCAGTTCTTC. J is TRBJ2-1 and V is TRBV6-5; maybe TRBD1 (6 bases). This CDR3 has 13 residues. Germline values: CDR1 MNHEY, CDR2 SVGAGI. V was clipped by 4 bases and J by 9 bases, with 13 bases between them.